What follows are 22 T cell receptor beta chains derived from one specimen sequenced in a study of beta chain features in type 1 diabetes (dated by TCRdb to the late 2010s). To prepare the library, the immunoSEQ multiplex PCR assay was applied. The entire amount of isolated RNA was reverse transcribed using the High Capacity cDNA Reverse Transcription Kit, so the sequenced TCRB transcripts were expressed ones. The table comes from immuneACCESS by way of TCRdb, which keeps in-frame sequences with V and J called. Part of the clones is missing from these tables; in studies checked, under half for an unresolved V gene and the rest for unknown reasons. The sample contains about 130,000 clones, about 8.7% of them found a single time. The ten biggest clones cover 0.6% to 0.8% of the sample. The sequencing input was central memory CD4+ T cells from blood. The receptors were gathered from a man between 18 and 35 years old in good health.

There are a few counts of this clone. The CDR3, as DNA: TGTGCCATCCGGAGGGAAGGGGTCGGCTATGGCTACACCTTC. This gives the protein CAIRREGVGYGYTF. The V and J genes are TRBV10-3 and TRBJ1-2; maybe TRBD1 (5 bases). There are 14 residues in the CDR3. Germline V lookup: CDR1 ENHRY, CDR2 SYGVKD. V was trimmed by 8 bases and J by 4 bases, leaving 17 bases between them.

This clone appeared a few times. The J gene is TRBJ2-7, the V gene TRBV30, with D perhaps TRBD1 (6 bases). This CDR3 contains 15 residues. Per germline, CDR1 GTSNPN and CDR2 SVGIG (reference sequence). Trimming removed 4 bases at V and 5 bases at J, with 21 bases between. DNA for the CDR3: TGTGCCTGGATCCCTTGGGGCAGGGGTATCCACGAGCAGTACTTC. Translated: CAWIPWGRGIHEQYF.

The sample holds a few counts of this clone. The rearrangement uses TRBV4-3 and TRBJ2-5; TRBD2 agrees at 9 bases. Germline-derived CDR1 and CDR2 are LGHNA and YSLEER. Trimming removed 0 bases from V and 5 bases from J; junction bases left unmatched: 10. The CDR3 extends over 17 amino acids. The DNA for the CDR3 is TGCGCCAGCAGCCAAGATGTCGCGGGGGGGCATCAGGAGACCCAGTACTTC. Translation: CASSQDVAGGHQETQYF.

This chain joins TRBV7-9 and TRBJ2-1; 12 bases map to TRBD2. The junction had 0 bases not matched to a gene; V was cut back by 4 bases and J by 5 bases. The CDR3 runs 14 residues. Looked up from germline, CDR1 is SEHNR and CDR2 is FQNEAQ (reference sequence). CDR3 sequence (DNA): TGTGCCAGCAGCTCTAGCGGGGGGGACAATGAGCAGTTCTTC. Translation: CASSSSGGDNEQFF.

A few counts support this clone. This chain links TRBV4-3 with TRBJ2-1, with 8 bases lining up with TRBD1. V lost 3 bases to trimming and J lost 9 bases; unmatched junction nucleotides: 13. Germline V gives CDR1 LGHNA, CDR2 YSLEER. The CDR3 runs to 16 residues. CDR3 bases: TGCGCCAGCAGCCATTCACCGGGACAGGCTACCGGTGAGCAGTTCTTC. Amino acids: CASSHSPGQATGEQFF.

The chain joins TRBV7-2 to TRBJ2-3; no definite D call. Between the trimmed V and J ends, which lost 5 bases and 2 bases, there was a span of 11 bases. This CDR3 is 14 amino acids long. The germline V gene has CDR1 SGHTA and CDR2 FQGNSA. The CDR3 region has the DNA TGTGCCAGCAGCCCGAGGCTGATCACAGATACGCAGTATTTT. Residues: CASSPRLITDTQYF.

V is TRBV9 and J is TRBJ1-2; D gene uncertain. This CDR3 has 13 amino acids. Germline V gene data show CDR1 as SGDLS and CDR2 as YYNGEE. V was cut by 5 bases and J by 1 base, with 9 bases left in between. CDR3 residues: CASSEQHNYGYTF. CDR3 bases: TGTGCCAGCAGTGAACAGCATAACTATGGCTACACCTTC. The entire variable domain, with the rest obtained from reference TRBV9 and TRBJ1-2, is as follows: DSGVTQTPKHLITATGQRVTLRCSPRSGDLSVYWYQQSLDQGLQFLIQYYNGEERAKGNILERFSAQQFPDLHSELNLSSLELGDSALYFCASSEQHNYGYTFGSGTRLTVV.

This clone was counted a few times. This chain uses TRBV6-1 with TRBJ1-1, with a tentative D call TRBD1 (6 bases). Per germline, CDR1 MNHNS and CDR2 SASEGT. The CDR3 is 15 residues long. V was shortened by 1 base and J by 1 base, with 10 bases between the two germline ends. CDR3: CASSEGGRPNTEAFF. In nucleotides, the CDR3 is TGTGCCAGCAGTGAAGGGGGGCGGCCGAACACTGAAGCTTTCTTT.

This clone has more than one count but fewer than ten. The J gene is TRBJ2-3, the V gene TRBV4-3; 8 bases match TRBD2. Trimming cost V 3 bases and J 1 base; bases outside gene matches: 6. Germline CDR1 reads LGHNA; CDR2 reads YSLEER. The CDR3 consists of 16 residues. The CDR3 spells CASSHRRGAGTDTQYF. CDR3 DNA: TGCGCCAGCAGCCATCGGCGGGGGGCAGGCACAGATACGCAGTATTTT.

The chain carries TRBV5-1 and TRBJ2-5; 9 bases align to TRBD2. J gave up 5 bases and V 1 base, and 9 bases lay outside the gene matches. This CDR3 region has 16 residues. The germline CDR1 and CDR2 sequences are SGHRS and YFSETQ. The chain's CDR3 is CASSLSPSGVWETQYF. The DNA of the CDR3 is TGCGCCAGCAGCTTGTCACCTAGCGGGGTTTGGGAGACCCAGTACTTC.

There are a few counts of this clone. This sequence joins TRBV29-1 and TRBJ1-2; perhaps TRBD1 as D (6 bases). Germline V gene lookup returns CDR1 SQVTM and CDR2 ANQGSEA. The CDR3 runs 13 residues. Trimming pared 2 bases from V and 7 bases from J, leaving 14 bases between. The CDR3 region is CSVELLGGTGYTF. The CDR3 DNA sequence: TGCAGCGTTGAATTGTTAGGGGGAACTGGCTACACCTTC.

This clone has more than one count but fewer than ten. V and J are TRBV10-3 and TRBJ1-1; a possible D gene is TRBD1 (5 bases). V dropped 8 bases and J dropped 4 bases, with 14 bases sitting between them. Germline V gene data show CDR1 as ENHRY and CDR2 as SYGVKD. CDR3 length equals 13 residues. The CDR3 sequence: CAIERGDGTEAFF. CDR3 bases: TGTGCCATCGAAAGGGGTGATGGCACTGAAGCTTTCTTT.

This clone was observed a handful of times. The CDR3 nucleotides read TGTGCCACCAGCAAGGGACTAGCGGGGACTCAATACAATGAGCAGTTCTTC. Translating it yields CATSKGLAGTQYNEQFF. This chain joins TRBV15 and TRBJ2-1; 13 nucleotides align to TRBD2. Germline CDR1 is LNHNV and CDR2 is YYDKDF (reference sequence). CDR3 length equals 17 residues. J lost 4 bases, V lost 4 bases, and 7 bases had no gene match. The full variable domain, in which reference TRBV15 and TRBJ2-1 provide the parts outside the CDR3, is DAMVIQNPRYQVTQFGKPVTLSCSQTLNHNVMYWYQQKSSQAPKLLFHYYDKDFNNEADTPDNFQSRRPNTSFCFLDIRSPGLGDTAMYLCATSKGLAGTQYNEQFFGPGTRLTVL.

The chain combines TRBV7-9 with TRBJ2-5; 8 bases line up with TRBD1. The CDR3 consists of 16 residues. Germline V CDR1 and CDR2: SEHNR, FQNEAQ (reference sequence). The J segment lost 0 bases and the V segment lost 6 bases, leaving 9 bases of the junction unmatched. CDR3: CASSRTRTGYQETQYF. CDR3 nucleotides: TGTGCCAGCAGTCGAACCCGGACAGGGTACCAAGAGACCCAGTACTTC.

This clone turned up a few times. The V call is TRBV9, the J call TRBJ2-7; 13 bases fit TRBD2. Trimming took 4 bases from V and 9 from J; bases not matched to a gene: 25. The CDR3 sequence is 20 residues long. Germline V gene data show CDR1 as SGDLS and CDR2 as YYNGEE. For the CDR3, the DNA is TGTGCCAGCAGCCCCCACCGGTGGACTAGCGGGGGCTACCTCGCTACGATGCAGTACTTC. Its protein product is CASSPHRWTSGGYLATMQYF. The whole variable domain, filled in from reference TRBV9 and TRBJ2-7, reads DSGVTQTPKHLITATGQRVTLRCSPRSGDLSVYWYQQSLDQGLQFLIQYYNGEERAKGNILERFSAQQFPDLHSELNLSSLELGDSALYFCASSPHRWTSGGYLATMQYFGPGTRLTVT.

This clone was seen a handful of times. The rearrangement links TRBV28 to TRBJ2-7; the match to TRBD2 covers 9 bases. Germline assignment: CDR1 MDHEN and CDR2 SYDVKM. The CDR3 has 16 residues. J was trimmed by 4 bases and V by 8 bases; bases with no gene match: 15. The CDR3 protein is CASSPAGGEGGYEQYF. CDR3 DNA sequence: TGTGCCAGCTCCCCTGCGGGGGGGGAAGGGGGGTACGAGCAGTACTTC.

The CDR3 DNA is TGCGCCAGCAGCCTTTCCAGTGATACTGAAGCTTTCTTT. Translated, it gives CASSLSSDTEAFF. The chain combines TRBV4-1 with TRBJ1-1, with D unclear. This CDR3 region has 13 residues. The V and J ends lost 4 bases and 5 bases respectively, with 11 bases between them. Germline lookup yields CDR1 MGHRA and CDR2 YSYEKL.

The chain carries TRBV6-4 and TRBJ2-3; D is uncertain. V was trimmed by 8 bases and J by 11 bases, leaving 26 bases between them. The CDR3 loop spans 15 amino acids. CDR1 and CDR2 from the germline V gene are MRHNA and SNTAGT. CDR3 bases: TGTGCCAGCTCCCGGGTTCTTGGTCCCCAGACGGGGCAGTATTTT. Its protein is CASSRVLGPQTGQYF.

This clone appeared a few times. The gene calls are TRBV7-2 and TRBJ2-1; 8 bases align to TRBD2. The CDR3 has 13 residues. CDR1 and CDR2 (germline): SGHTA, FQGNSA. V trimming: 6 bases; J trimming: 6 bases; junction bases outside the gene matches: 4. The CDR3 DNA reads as TGTGCCAGCAGTAGCGGGGTTGCCAATGAGCAGTTCTTC. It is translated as CASSSGVANEQFF.

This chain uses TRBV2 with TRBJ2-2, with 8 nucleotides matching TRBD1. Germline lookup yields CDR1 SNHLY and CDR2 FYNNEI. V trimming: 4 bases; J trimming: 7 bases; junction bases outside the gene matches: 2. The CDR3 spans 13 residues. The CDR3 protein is CASSAQGDGELFF. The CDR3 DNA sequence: TGTGCCAGCAGTGCACAGGGGGACGGGGAGCTGTTTTTT.

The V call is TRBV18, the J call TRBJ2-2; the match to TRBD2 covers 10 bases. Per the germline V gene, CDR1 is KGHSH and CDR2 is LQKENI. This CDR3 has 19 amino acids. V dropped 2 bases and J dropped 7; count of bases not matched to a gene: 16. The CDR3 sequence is CASSPRSLAGVTANGELFF. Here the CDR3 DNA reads TGTGCCAGCTCACCAAGGAGTCTAGCGGGGGTGACTGCGAACGGGGAGCTGTTTTTT.

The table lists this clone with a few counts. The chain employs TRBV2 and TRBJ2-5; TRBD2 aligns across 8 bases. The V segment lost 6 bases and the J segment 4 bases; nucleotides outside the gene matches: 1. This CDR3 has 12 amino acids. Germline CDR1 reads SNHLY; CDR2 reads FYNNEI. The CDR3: CASSAGGETQYF. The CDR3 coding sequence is TGTGCCAGCAGCGCGGGAGGAGAGACCCAGTACTTC.